This TCR beta chain came from a study of blood T cell repertoires in COVID-19 (dated by TCRdb to the early 2020s). Notes on the research overall: Samples from collaborators originated in the United States, Italy and Spain and spanned both the acute and convalescent phases of COVID-19. The prospective study material was composed of cDNA or gDNA derived from T cells, B-cell-depleted T cells, or PBMCs. The dataset comprised deeply sampled blood TCRbeta repertoires from subjects exposed to, actively infected with, or recovered from COVID-19. A freely available public database, intended as a resource for researchers studying the immune response to SARS-CoV-2, is where the repertoires were released. Samples came from the ongoing ImmuneRACE study (first 160 participants) plus 1,254 subjects from 6 global collaborators. The sample metadata nearly always contained a de-identified subject ID, COVID-19 status, age in years and sex. Where available, HLA class I and class II types were obtained from metadata supplied by the sample provider rather than from assay-based typing. Results the study describes overall, beyond this receptor: The quantity of clinical and demographic metadata differed by source and by participant and was supplied without curation.

As regards this clone: There is no known antigen for this receptor. Per-base quality was not reported, and no clone a single base away is much larger than it.

Each collaborating institution followed its own protocols to collect whole blood in K2EDTA tubes. For TCRbeta analysis, collaborators shipped samples in one of three forms: frozen whole blood, isolated PBMCs, or DNA extracted from either of those sample types. The CDR3 spans 17 residues, from the cysteine through the phenylalanine. CDR3 DNA is the only sequence kept; it has 51 bases, read in frame from the first base. Trimming leaves V shorter by 2 bases and J shorter by 0 bases, with the junction holding 5 bases beyond the gene matches. CDR1 and CDR2, looked up from the germline V gene (reference sequence), are LNHNV and YYDKDF. TCRbeta CDR3 regions were amplified from genomic DNA using the immunoSEQ Assay, a bias-controlled multiplex PCR. For the original study's pipeline: Nucleated cell counts per sample were estimated from amplification of reference gene primers within the assay. To quantify the absolute abundance of each unique TCRbeta CDR3 rearrangement, sequence reads were collapsed and filtered. For each sample, productive Simpson clonality was calculated as the square root of Simpson's diversity index across productive rearrangements. Not all clones reach the TCRdb copy of this immuneACCESS table, which keeps in-frame sequences only. Checked studies attribute under half of the gap to unresolved V genes and leave the rest unexplained. That table supplies the V and J calls and clone size; D and trimming were determined from the DNA. This sample comprises about 83,000 clones, roughly 88% of them detected only once. 8% of the sample goes to the ten largest clones.

The sequenced sample consisted of peripheral blood. The receptor chain draws on TRBV15 and TRBJ1-4, and 8 junction bases match TRBD1. The TCR sequence derives from a man aged 50 to 60 with active COVID-19. The CDR3 here reads CATSRSTGGATNEKLFF. The DNA reads as follows: TGTGCCACCAGCAGATCTACAGGGGGAGCAACTAATGAAAAACTGTTTTTT. Outside the CDR3, residues come from the reference TRBV15 and TRBJ1-4 proteins, so the full variable domain is: DAMVIQNPRYQVTQFGKPVTLSCSQTLNHNVMYWYQQKSSQAPKLLFHYYDKDFNNEADTPDNFQSRRPNTSFCFLDIRSPGLGDTAMYLCATSRSTGGATNEKLFFGSGTQLSVL.